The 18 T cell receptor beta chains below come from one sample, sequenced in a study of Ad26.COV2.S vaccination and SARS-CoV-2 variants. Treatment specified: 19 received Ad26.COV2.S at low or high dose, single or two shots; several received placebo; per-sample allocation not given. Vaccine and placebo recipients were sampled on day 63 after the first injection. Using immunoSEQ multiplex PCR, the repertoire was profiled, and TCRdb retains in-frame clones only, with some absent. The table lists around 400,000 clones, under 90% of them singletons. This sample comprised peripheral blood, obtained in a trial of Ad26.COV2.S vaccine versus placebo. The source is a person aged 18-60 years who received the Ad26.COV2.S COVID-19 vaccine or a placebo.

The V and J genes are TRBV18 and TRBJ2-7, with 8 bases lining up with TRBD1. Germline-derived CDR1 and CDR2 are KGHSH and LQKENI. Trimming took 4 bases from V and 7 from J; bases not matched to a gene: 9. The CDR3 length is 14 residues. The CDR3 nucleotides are TGTGCCAGCTCACTGACAGGGGATTTAGGGGAGCAGTACTTC. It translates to CASSLTGDLGEQYF.

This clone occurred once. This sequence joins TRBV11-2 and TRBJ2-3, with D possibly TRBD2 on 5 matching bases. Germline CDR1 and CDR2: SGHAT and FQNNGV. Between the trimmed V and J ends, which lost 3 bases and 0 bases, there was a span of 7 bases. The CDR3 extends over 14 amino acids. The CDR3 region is CASSLGGSTDTQYF. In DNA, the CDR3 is TGTGCCAGCAGCTTGGGCGGGAGCACAGATACGCAGTATTTT.

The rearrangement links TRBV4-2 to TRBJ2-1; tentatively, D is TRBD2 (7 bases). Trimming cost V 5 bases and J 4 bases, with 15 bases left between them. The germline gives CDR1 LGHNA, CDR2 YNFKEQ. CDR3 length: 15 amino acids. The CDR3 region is CASSIRRGQYNEQFF. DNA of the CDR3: TGTGCCAGCAGCATTAGGCGGGGGCAGTACAATGAGCAGTTCTTC.

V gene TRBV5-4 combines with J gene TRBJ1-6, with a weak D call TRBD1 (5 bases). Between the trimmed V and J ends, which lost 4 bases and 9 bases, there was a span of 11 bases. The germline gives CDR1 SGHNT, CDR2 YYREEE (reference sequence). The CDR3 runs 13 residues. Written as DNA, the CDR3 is TGTGCCAGCAGCGAGGGGTACAGTTCACCCCTCCACTTT. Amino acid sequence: CASSEGYSSPLHF.

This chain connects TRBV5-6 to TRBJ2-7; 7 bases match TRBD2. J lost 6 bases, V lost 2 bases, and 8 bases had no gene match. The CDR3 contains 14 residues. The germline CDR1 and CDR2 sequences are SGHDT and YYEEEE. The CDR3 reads CASSFGAGASEQYF. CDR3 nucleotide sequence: TGTGCCAGCAGCTTCGGCGCGGGAGCGTCCGAGCAGTACTTC.

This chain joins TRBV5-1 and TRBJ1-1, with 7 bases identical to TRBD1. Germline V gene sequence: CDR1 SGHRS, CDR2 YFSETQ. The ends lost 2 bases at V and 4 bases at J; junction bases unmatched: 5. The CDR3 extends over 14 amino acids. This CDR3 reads CASSFSRGATEAFF. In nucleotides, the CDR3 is TGCGCCAGCAGCTTTAGCAGGGGGGCCACTGAAGCTTTCTTT.

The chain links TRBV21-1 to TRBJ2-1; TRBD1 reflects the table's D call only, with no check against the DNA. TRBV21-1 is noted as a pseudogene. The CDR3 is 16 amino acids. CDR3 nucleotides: TGTGCCAGCAGCAAAGCCCCAGGGGGCGCCGTGGATGAGCAGTTCTTC. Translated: CASSKAPGGAVDEQFF.

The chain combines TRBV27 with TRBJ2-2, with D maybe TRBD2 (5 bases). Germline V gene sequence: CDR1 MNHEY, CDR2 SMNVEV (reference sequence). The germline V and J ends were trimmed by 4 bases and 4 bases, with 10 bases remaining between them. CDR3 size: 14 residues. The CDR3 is CASSSRLTTGELFF. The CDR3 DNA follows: TGTGCCAGCAGTTCCAGACTAACCACCGGGGAGCTGTTTTTT.

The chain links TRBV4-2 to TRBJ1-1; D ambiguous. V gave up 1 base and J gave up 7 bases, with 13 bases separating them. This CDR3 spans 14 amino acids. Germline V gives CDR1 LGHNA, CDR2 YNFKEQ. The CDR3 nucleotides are TGTGCCAGCAGCCAAGGCAGGATCTACGGTGAAGCTTTCTTT. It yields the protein CASSQGRIYGEAFF.

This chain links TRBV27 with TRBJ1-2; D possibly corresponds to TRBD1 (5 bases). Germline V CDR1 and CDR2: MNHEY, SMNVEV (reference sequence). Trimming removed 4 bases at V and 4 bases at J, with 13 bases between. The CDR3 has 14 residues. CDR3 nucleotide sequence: TGTGCCAGCAGTTATGGGGGGGTAGGCTATGGCTACACCTTC. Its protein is CASSYGGVGYGYTF.

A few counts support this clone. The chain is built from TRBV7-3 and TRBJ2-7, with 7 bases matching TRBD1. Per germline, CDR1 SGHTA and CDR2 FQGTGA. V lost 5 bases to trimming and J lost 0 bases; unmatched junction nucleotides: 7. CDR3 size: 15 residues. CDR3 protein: CASSVSGGSSYEQYF. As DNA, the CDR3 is TGTGCCAGCAGCGTTTCAGGGGGTTCCTCCTACGAGCAGTACTTC.

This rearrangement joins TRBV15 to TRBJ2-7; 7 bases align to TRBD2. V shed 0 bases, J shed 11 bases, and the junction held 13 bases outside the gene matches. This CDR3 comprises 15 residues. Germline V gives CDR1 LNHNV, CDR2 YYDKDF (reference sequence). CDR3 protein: CATSRDPGGSSREYF. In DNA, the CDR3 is TGTGCCACCAGCAGAGATCCGGGGGGAAGTTCCCGGGAGTACTTC.

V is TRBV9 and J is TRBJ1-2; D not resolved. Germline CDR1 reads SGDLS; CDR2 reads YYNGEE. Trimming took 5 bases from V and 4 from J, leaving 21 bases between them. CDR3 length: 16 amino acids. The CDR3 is CASRLTDTNNIYGYTF. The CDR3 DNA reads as TGTGCCAGCAGACTGACTGACACCAACAACATCTATGGCTACACCTTC.

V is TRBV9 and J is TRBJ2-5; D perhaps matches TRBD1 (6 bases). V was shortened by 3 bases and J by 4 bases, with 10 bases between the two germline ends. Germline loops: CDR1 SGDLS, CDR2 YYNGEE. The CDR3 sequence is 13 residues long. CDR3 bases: TGTGCCAGCAGCGCAATGGGGGCAGAGACCCAGTACTTC. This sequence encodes CASSAMGAETQYF. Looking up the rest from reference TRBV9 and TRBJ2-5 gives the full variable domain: DSGVTQTPKHLITATGQRVTLRCSPRSGDLSVYWYQQSLDQGLQFLIQYYNGEERAKGNILERFSAQQFPDLHSELNLSSLELGDSALYFCASSAMGAETQYFGPGTRLLVL.

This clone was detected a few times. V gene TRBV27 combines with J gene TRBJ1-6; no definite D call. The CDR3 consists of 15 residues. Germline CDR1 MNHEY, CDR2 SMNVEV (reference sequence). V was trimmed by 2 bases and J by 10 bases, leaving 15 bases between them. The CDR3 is CASSLSSGLGSPLHF. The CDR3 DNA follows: TGTGCCAGCAGTTTAAGTAGTGGGCTGGGATCACCCCTCCACTTT.

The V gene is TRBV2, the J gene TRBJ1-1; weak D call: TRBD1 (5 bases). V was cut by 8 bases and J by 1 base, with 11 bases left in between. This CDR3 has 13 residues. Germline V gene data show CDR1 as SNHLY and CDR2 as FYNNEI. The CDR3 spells CASGGGANTEAFF. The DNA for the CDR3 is TGTGCCAGCGGAGGAGGGGCGAACACTGAAGCTTTCTTT.

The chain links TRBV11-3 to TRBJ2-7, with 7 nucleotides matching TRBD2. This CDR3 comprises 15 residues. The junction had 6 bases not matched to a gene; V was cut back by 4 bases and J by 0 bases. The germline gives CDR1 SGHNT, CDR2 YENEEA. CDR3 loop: CASSSGLAASYEQYF. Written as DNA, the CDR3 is TGTGCCAGCAGCTCGGGGCTAGCGGCCTCCTACGAGCAGTACTTC.

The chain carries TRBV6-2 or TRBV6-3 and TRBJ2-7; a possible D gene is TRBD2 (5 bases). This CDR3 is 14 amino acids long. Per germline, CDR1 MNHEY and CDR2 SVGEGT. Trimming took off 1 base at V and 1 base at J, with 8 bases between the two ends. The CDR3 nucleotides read TGTGCCAGCAGTTACTTCGCGGGTTCCTACGAGCAGTACTTC. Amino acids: CASSYFAGSYEQYF.